The clone carrying this T cell receptor beta chain was observed a handful of times. Its antigen is not identified. V dropped 5 bases and J dropped 6 bases, with 18 bases sitting between them. The CDR3 has 15 amino acids. Germline loops: CDR1 SGHVS, CDR2 FNYEAQ. These data belong to a study of T cell repertoires in cytomegalovirus infection. Study at large: Signatures in public TCR beta sequences pointed to both CMV infection and matching HLA type.

TCRdb re-called the reads through MiXCR, storing one row per CDR3 protein. The sample records about 400,000 distinct CDR3 sequences, about a sixth being singletons. Findings and limits, study-wide: In two of eight donors, the top clonotype was HLA-C-restricted CMV-specific.

This chain uses TRBV7-6 with TRBJ2-3; D is unresolved. Sequences were obtained from PBMCs. The clonotype was recovered from a human donor in good health (CMV status not recorded). Some clones in this sample may be carry-over from other donors' samples. CDR3 in DNA: TGTGCCAGCAGCCCAGGACGGCCTGCGTTGGATACGCAGTATTTT. This encodes CASSPGRPALDTQYF.